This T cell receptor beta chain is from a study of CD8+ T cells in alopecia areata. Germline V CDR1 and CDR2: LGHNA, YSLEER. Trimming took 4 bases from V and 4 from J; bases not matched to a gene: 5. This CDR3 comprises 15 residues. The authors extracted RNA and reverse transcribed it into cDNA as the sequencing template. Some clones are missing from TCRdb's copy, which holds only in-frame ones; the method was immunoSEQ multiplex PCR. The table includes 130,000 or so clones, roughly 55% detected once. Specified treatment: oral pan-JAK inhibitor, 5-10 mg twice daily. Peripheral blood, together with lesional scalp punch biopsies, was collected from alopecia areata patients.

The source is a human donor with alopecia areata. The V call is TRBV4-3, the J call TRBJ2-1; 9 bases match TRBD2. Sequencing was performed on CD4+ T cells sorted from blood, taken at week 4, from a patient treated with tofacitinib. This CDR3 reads CASSPRLAEYNEQFF. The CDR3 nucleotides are TGCGCCAGCAGCCCCAGACTAGCGGAATACAATGAGCAGTTCTTC.